The rows below give T cell receptor beta chains drawn from one sample of a study of cytomegalovirus exposure and HLA in healthy donors. The table came from immunoSEQ multiplex PCR; TCRdb's copy has only in-frame clones and leaves some out. The data show fewer than 150,000 clones, 77% seen once. Sequencing input: PBMCs. These TCRs come from a human donor in good health. The CDR3 runs from the conserved cysteine through the conserved F or W. The D gene is left open where the match is weak. Rows give clone size only sometimes, using once, few, many, or a class for an expanded clone.

CDR3nt: TGTGCCAGTAGTCCTGGGGGGGCTACCGGGGCCAACGTCCTGACTTTC
CDR3aa: CASSPGGATGANVLTF
v_gene: TRBV19
abundance: -
d_gene: -
j_gene: TRBJ2-6

CDR3nt: TGTGCCAGCAGCCAGACAGGGGGCCGTCAGCCCCAGCATTTT
CDR3aa: CASSQTGGRQPQHF
v_gene: TRBV6-5
abundance: -
d_gene: TRBD1
j_gene: TRBJ1-5

CDR3nt: TGTGCCAGCAGCTTAGGAGTTACTGGAAACACCATATATTTT
CDR3aa: CASSLGVTGNTIYF
v_gene: TRBV7-2
abundance: -
d_gene: -
j_gene: TRBJ1-3

CDR3nt: TGTGCCAGCTCCGCGGACAGCATTAAGTCCCAGCATTTT
CDR3aa: CASSADSIKSQHF
v_gene: TRBV18
abundance: -
d_gene: -
j_gene: TRBJ1-5

CDR3nt: TGTGCCAGCAAGACCCCTAAGATAGGGGTGACGTCCTACGAGCAGTACTTC
CDR3aa: CASKTPKIGVTSYEQYF
v_gene: TRBV7-3
abundance: -
d_gene: -
j_gene: TRBJ2-7

CDR3nt: TGTGCCAGCAGCGTAGTATCGGGGTACGCTGAAGCTTTCTTT
CDR3aa: CASSVVSGYAEAFF
v_gene: TRBV9
abundance: few
d_gene: -
j_gene: TRBJ1-1

CDR3nt: TGCGCCAGCAGCCAAGATCAGTCAGTCGGAAACACCATATATTTT
CDR3aa: CASSQDQSVGNTIYF
v_gene: TRBV4-1
abundance: -
d_gene: -
j_gene: TRBJ1-3

CDR3nt: TGTGCCAGCAGCCGGACTAGCGGGGGGTACAATGAGCAGTTCTTC
CDR3aa: CASSRTSGGYNEQFF
v_gene: TRBV14
abundance: -
d_gene: TRBD2
j_gene: TRBJ2-1

CDR3nt: TGCGCCAGCAGCACGGGACTAGCGGGAGCACTTGAGCAGTTCTTC
CDR3aa: CASSTGLAGALEQFF
v_gene: TRBV5-1
abundance: few
d_gene: TRBD2
j_gene: TRBJ2-1

CDR3nt: TGTTCCAGCAGCACCGGGGGCAATGAGCAGTTCTTC
CDR3aa: CSSSTGGNEQFF
v_gene: TRBV7-3
abundance: -
d_gene: -
j_gene: TRBJ2-1

CDR3nt: TGTGCCAGCAGTTACTCGAGGACTAGCGGTTCCTACGAGCAGTACTTC
CDR3aa: CASSYSRTSGSYEQYF
v_gene: TRBV6-5
abundance: once
d_gene: TRBD2
j_gene: TRBJ2-7

CDR3nt: TGTGCCAGCAGTGTTAAGCAGAACACCGGGGAGCTGTTTTTT
CDR3aa: CASSVKQNTGELFF
v_gene: TRBV2
abundance: few
d_gene: -
j_gene: TRBJ2-2

CDR3nt: TGTGCCAGCAGCAGTTCGGGCGGGAGCTCCTACAATGAGCAGTTCTTC
CDR3aa: CASSSSGGSSYNEQFF
v_gene: TRBV11-2
abundance: -
d_gene: TRBD2
j_gene: TRBJ2-1

CDR3nt: TGTGCCAGCCGCGACAGGGGTTGGACTGAAGCTTTCTTT
CDR3aa: CASRDRGWTEAFF
v_gene: TRBV27
abundance: -
d_gene: TRBD1
j_gene: TRBJ1-1

CDR3nt: TGTGCCAGCAGCTTATTGACAGGGGGGTACAATGAGCAGTTCTTC
CDR3aa: CASSLLTGGYNEQFF
v_gene: TRBV11-2
abundance: -
d_gene: TRBD1
j_gene: TRBJ2-1

CDR3nt: TGTGCCAGCTTCGGACAGGGCGGCAATCAGCCCCAGCATTTT
CDR3aa: CASFGQGGNQPQHF
v_gene: TRBV28
abundance: -
d_gene: TRBD1
j_gene: TRBJ1-5

CDR3nt: TGCAGCGTTGACAGGGGCTTAAACTATGGCTACACCTTC
CDR3aa: CSVDRGLNYGYTF
v_gene: TRBV29-1
abundance: -
d_gene: -
j_gene: TRBJ1-2

CDR3nt: TGCGCCAGCAGCTCCGGGGGTAGCGGGAGGGATACGCAGTATTTT
CDR3aa: CASSSGGSGRDTQYF
v_gene: TRBV5-1
abundance: -
d_gene: TRBD2
j_gene: TRBJ2-3

CDR3nt: TGTGCCAGCCGATTCGTTCCAGGGGGCAATCAGCCCCAGCATTTT
CDR3aa: CASRFVPGGNQPQHF
v_gene: TRBV6-1
abundance: -
d_gene: -
j_gene: TRBJ1-5

CDR3nt: TGTGCCAGCAGCTTAGGTGGGGGGTTGGGAGCTTTCTTT
CDR3aa: CASSLGGGLGAFF
v_gene: TRBV13
abundance: -
d_gene: -
j_gene: TRBJ1-1

CDR3nt: TGTGCCAGCAGCTTAGTCGCCGGGACTAGCGGGAGAGGCAATGAGCAGTTCTTC
CDR3aa: CASSLVAGTSGRGNEQFF
v_gene: TRBV7-8
abundance: -
d_gene: TRBD2
j_gene: TRBJ2-1

CDR3nt: TGTGCCAGCAGCTCAGGACTAGCGGGGAACACCGGGGAGCTGTTTTTT
CDR3aa: CASSSGLAGNTGELFF
v_gene: TRBV7-9
abundance: -
d_gene: TRBD2
j_gene: TRBJ2-2

CDR3nt: TGTGCCAGCGGGCAGGGCCATCTGAACACTGAAGCTTTCTTT
CDR3aa: CASGQGHLNTEAFF
v_gene: TRBV2
abundance: -
d_gene: -
j_gene: TRBJ1-1

CDR3nt: TGTGCCAGCAGTGGAGGGAGGGCCGGGTACAATGAGCAGTTCTTC
CDR3aa: CASSGGRAGYNEQFF
v_gene: TRBV25-1
abundance: -
d_gene: TRBD2
j_gene: TRBJ2-1

CDR3nt: TGCGCCAGCAGCAGGGGGACAGGGGAGCAAGAGACCCAGTACTTC
CDR3aa: CASSRGTGEQETQYF
v_gene: TRBV5-1
abundance: -
d_gene: TRBD1
j_gene: TRBJ2-5

CDR3nt: TGTGCCACCGCTGCTAGCCTCTCCTACGAGCAGTACTTC
CDR3aa: CATAASLSYEQYF
v_gene: TRBV2
abundance: -
d_gene: -
j_gene: TRBJ2-7

CDR3nt: TGTGCCAGCACGGCGATAGCGGGAAAGCACAGAAGGGGCACAGATACGCAGTATTTT
CDR3aa: CASTAIAGKHRRGTDTQYF
v_gene: TRBV2
abundance: -
d_gene: TRBD2
j_gene: TRBJ2-3

CDR3nt: TGTGCCAGCAGCCGGAGACAGGGTACCTACAATGAGCAGTTCTTC
CDR3aa: CASSRRQGTYNEQFF
v_gene: TRBV7-3
abundance: -
d_gene: TRBD1
j_gene: TRBJ2-1

CDR3nt: TGCGCCAGCAGCCAAGACGACAGGGCTCCATATAATTCACCCCTCCACTTT
CDR3aa: CASSQDDRAPYNSPLHF
v_gene: TRBV4-1
abundance: -
d_gene: TRBD1
j_gene: TRBJ1-6

CDR3nt: TGTGCCAGCAGTCGGACTAGCACTGGGGAGACCCAGTACTTC
CDR3aa: CASSRTSTGETQYF
v_gene: TRBV6-5
abundance: -
d_gene: TRBD2
j_gene: TRBJ2-5

CDR3nt: TGTGCCAGCAGAATTGACAGGGCTCAGCCCCAGCATTTT
CDR3aa: CASRIDRAQPQHF
v_gene: TRBV6-1
abundance: -
d_gene: TRBD1
j_gene: TRBJ1-5

CDR3nt: TGTGCCAGCAGCGGCCGACTAGCGGTCTACGAGCAGTACTTC
CDR3aa: CASSGRLAVYEQYF
v_gene: TRBV13
abundance: -
d_gene: TRBD2
j_gene: TRBJ2-7

CDR3nt: TGTGCCACCAGCAGAGGAGGGAGTACCGGGGAGCTGTTTTTT
CDR3aa: CATSRGGSTGELFF
v_gene: TRBV15
abundance: -
d_gene: -
j_gene: TRBJ2-2

CDR3nt: TGCGCTTCTAGCCCTTCGACGTCTATGGCAGGCTACACCTTC
CDR3aa: CASSPSTSMAGYTF
v_gene: TRBV5-1
abundance: -
d_gene: -
j_gene: TRBJ1-2

CDR3nt: TGTGCCAGCAGCCCGGGACAGGGCCTCCTACGGGGCTACACCTTC
CDR3aa: CASSPGQGLLRGYTF
v_gene: TRBV5-5
abundance: -
d_gene: TRBD1
j_gene: TRBJ1-2

CDR3nt: TGCGCCAGCAGCGGTGGACAGCCGAACACTGAAGCTTTCTTT
CDR3aa: CASSGGQPNTEAFF
v_gene: TRBV5-1
abundance: -
d_gene: -
j_gene: TRBJ1-1

CDR3nt: TGTGCCAGCAGCCGCGGGCCCAGTCCCTACGAGCAGTACTTC
CDR3aa: CASSRGPSPYEQYF
v_gene: TRBV11-2
abundance: -
d_gene: -
j_gene: TRBJ2-7

CDR3nt: TGTGCCAGCAGGCTTACGCCAGGGTGGAATCAGCCCCAGCATTTT
CDR3aa: CASRLTPGWNQPQHF
v_gene: TRBV28
abundance: -
d_gene: -
j_gene: TRBJ1-5

CDR3nt: TGTGCCAGCACCCCGGAGGGGTTCGGCAATCAGCCCCAGCATTTT
CDR3aa: CASTPEGFGNQPQHF
v_gene: TRBV7-9
abundance: -
d_gene: -
j_gene: TRBJ1-5

CDR3nt: TGCGCCAGCAGCTCAGCGGGAGGCAACTACGAGCAGTACTTC
CDR3aa: CASSSAGGNYEQYF
v_gene: TRBV5-1
abundance: -
d_gene: TRBD2
j_gene: TRBJ2-7

CDR3nt: TGCGCCAGCAGCTTGGATACACCTTTGGGGGCTTACGAGCAGTACTTC
CDR3aa: CASSLDTPLGAYEQYF
v_gene: TRBV5-1
abundance: -
d_gene: -
j_gene: TRBJ2-7

CDR3nt: TGTGCCATCGGAGCTAGGACGGGGAGCACAGATACGCAGTATTTT
CDR3aa: CAIGARTGSTDTQYF
v_gene: TRBV10-3
abundance: few
d_gene: -
j_gene: TRBJ2-3

CDR3nt: TGTGCCAGCACGATTCGAGGGGGCTTGGATGGCTACACCTTC
CDR3aa: CASTIRGGLDGYTF
v_gene: TRBV6-1
abundance: -
d_gene: TRBD1
j_gene: TRBJ1-2

CDR3nt: TGTGCCAGCAGTCTAGACACTAGACCGGGCGGGTATTTT
CDR3aa: CASSLDTRPGGYF
v_gene: TRBV28
abundance: -
d_gene: -
j_gene: TRBJ2-3